A selection of T cell receptor beta chains follows, all from one sample in a study of blood T cell repertoires in COVID-19. Clones were sequenced by immunoSEQ multiplex PCR, and TCRdb holds only the in-frame ones, with some missing. Of approximately 400,000 clones in the sample, approximately 93% were seen once. What was sequenced was PBMCs or T cells enriched from blood (not recorded which). The receptors derive from a woman aged 40 to 49 who had been exposed to COVID-19. Each CDR3 is given with its conserved first and last residue. D genes are given only for firm matches. A row's size may be missing; if present it is once, few, many or a size class.

NA,TRBJ2-7,NA,TRBV4-1,TGCGCCAGCAGCCTAACCTCGGACACTACCTACGAGCAGTACTTC,CASSLTSDTTYEQYF
NA,TRBJ1-2,NA,TRBV5-1,TGCGCCAGCAGCCCCCGGTGGGAGGGAACGGACTATGGCTACACCTTC,CASSPRWEGTDYGYTF
TRBD1,TRBJ2-5,NA,TRBV15,TGTGCCACCAGCAGACCGATCTCGGGACAGCTATTAGAGACCCAGTACTTC,CATSRPISGQLLETQYF
TRBD1,TRBJ1-2,few,TRBV27,TGTGCCAGCTGGGACAGGGGGCGCGAGGGCTACACCTTC,CASWDRGREGYTF
TRBD2,TRBJ2-2,NA,TRBV10-1,TGCGCCAGCAGTGACCCGGGGGGGAAGAGGACCGGGGAGCTGTTTTTT,CASSDPGGKRTGELFF
TRBD2,TRBJ2-2,many,TRBV19,TGTGCCAGTAGTACGGGGGGACTAGCGACCTTCGCGAACACCGGGGAGCTGTTTTTT,CASSTGGLATFANTGELFF
NA,TRBJ1-1,NA,TRBV6-5,TGTGCCAGCACCATCCAGGGTTTCACTGAAGCTTTCTTT,CASTIQGFTEAFF
TRBD1,TRBJ1-3,NA,TRBV6-1,TGTGCCAGCAGTGACAGGGGGCGATCAGGAAACACCATATATTTT,CASSDRGRSGNTIYF
NA,TRBJ2-5,NA,TRBV25-1,TGTGCCAGCAGTCGCGCTGCGGGGACCCAGTACTTC,CASSRAAGTQYF
NA,TRBJ1-5,NA,TRBV28,TGTGCCAGCAGCCTACAGAGATATAGCAATCAGCCCCAGCATTTT,CASSLQRYSNQPQHF
TRBD1,TRBJ2-2,once,TRBV19,TGTGCCAGTAGTGTGGACAGGGCGGGGGAGCTGTTTTTT,CASSVDRAGELFF
NA,TRBJ2-1,few,TRBV6-4,TGTGCCAGCAGTGAGCAAGGGACACCGGACAATGAGCAGTTCTTC,CASSEQGTPDNEQFF
NA,TRBJ1-2,NA,TRBV11-2,TGTGCCAGCAGCTTAGATTGGGCAGCTTATGGCTACACCTTC,CASSLDWAAYGYTF
NA,TRBJ2-7,once,TRBV6-5,TGTGCCAGCGGATCCTCGACAGGCTCCTACGAGCAGTACTTC,CASGSSTGSYEQYF
NA,TRBJ1-1,NA,TRBV21-1,TGTGCCAGCACCATCATGGTAAGGGGTGGGCCGAACACTGAAGCTTTCTTT,CASTIMVRGGPNTEAFF
NA,TRBJ1-6,NA,TRBV6-5,TGTGCCAGCACGCGGACAAGAGGCGGTAATTCACCCCTCCACTTT,CASTRTRGGNSPLHF
NA,TRBJ1-4,NA,TRBV29-1,TGCAGCGTTGATTGGGGCTCTGGACTGTTTTTT,CSVDWGSGLFF
TRBD1,TRBJ2-4,NA,TRBV4-3,TGCGCCAGCAGCCAAGAGGGTCAGGGGGCTTACATTCAGTACTTC,CASSQEGQGAYIQYF
TRBD2,TRBJ2-7,NA,TRBV15,TGTGCCACCAGCAGAACAACAGCGGGGGCCTCCTACGAGCAGTACTTC,CATSRTTAGASYEQYF
TRBD1,TRBJ1-5,NA,TRBV27,TGTGCCAGCAGACAGGGGGGCAATCAGCCCCAGCATTTT,CASRQGGNQPQHF
NA,TRBJ1-3,NA,TRBV6-5,TGTGCCAGCAAAAACGGTTCCGGAAACACCATATATTTT,CASKNGSGNTIYF
TRBD1,TRBJ2-1,NA,TRBV19,TGTGCCAGTAGTAGGCAGGGGGCCTTCAATGAGCAGTTCTTC,CASSRQGAFNEQFF
TRBD1,TRBJ2-1,NA,TRBV29-1,TGCAGCGTTGTTGTCGTAAACAGGGGGCGAGAGCAGTTCTTC,CSVVVVNRGREQFF
NA,TRBJ1-5,NA,TRBV27,TGTGCCAGCAGTAGACGACACCTTAGCAATCAGCCCCAGCATTTT,CASSRRHLSNQPQHF
TRBD1,TRBJ1-1,NA,TRBV4-1,TGCGCCAGCAGCCAACCCCGGGGACAGACAAAGGGCACTGAAGCTTTCTTT,CASSQPRGQTKGTEAFF
NA,TRBJ1-2,NA,TRBV19,TGTGCCAGTAGTATTCCACGGTATGGCTACACCTTC,CASSIPRYGYTF
NA,TRBJ1-2,NA,TRBV12-3/TRBV12-4,TGTGCCAGCAGTTTACCCCCATATGGCTACACCTTC,CASSLPPYGYTF
NA,TRBJ1-1,NA,TRBV3-1/TRBV3-2,TGTGCCAGCAGCGGCGGACAAAACACTGAAGCTTTCTTT,CASSGGQNTEAFF
NA,TRBJ1-1,many,TRBV19,TGTGCTGTGGGGGACTCGGTGGGGAACACTGAAGCTTTCTTT,CAVGDSVGNTEAFF
TRBD2,TRBJ2-1,NA,TRBV18,TGTGCCAGCTCACCATCGGGACTAGGTCCCCGCTACAATGAGCAGTTCTTC,CASSPSGLGPRYNEQFF
TRBD1,TRBJ1-6,NA,TRBV11-2,TGTGCCAGCAGCTTAATGGGACAGCTTAATTCACCCCTCCACTTT,CASSLMGQLNSPLHF
TRBD1,TRBJ1-1,NA,TRBV18,TGTGCCAGCTCCCAGACAGGGGGCCCCGAGGCTTTCTTT,CASSQTGGPEAFF
NA,TRBJ1-2,NA,TRBV30,TGTGCCTGGAGTGTATCTCCCTATGGCTACACCTTC,CAWSVSPYGYTF
TRBD2,TRBJ2-5,NA,TRBV5-1,TGCGCCAGCAGCGCTAGCGGGGGGCTTGGAGAGACCCAGTACTTC,CASSASGGLGETQYF
TRBD2,TRBJ2-1,NA,TRBV4-3,TGCGCCAGCAGCCAAGGGGCCGGGACTAGGCCAAATGATGAGCAGTTCTTC,CASSQGAGTRPNDEQFF
NA,TRBJ1-1,NA,TRBV10-2,TGCGCCAGCGGTGGGGACTATAACACTGAAGCTTTCTTT,CASGGDYNTEAFF
NA,TRBJ2-5,NA,TRBV29-1,TGCAGCGTTGTAGATTCAGCGATAGAGACCCAGTACTTC,CSVVDSAIETQYF
NA,TRBJ2-7,NA,TRBV5-1,TGCGCCAGCAGCTTGGACGGGAGTATTGAGCAGTACTTC,CASSLDGSIEQYF
NA,TRBJ2-7,NA,TRBV4-3,TGCGCCAGCAGCCAAGATCCGGGACACTCCTACGAGCAGTACTTC,CASSQDPGHSYEQYF
TRBD1,TRBJ1-4,NA,TRBV27,TGTGCCAGCAGTTTATCTCCCGGGACAGGAATACCAACTAATGAAAAACTGTTTTTT,CASSLSPGTGIPTNEKLFF
TRBD1,TRBJ2-2,NA,TRBV6-5,TGTGCCAGCAGTAGGGGGCTAGCCAGGGCCGGGGAGCTGTTTTTT,CASSRGLARAGELFF
NA,TRBJ1-1,NA,TRBV11-2,TGTGCCAGCAGCTTAGACAGGGTGGCTTTCTTT,CASSLDRVAFF
TRBD1,TRBJ1-5,NA,TRBV18,TGTGCCAGCTCACCAGGACAGGGGAGGTTTCAGCCCCAGCATTTT,CASSPGQGRFQPQHF
NA,TRBJ1-1,NA,TRBV3-1/TRBV3-2,TGTGCCAGCAGCCAAGGGACAGTGAACACTGAAGCTTTCTTT,CASSQGTVNTEAFF
TRBD2,TRBJ2-3,NA,TRBV18,TGTGCCAGCTCACCACTAGCGGGAGCGGGCACAGATACGCAGTATTTT,CASSPLAGAGTDTQYF
TRBD1,TRBJ1-5,NA,TRBV6-2/TRBV6-3,TGTGCCAGCAGTTACAGGGGGCATCAGCCCCAGCATTTT,CASSYRGHQPQHF
TRBD1,TRBJ1-1,NA,TRBV5-1,TGCGCCAGCAGCTTGGGGGACAGACCTATGAACACTGAAGCTTTCTTT,CASSLGDRPMNTEAFF
TRBD1,TRBJ1-1,NA,TRBV14,TGTGCCAGCAGCCAAGTTAGGGGGCTAGTCACTGAAGCTTTCTTT,CASSQVRGLVTEAFF
NA,TRBJ2-3,NA,TRBV7-6,TGTGCCAGCAGCTCCGTGGCCGGGAGAGATACGCAGTATTTT,CASSSVAGRDTQYF
NA,TRBJ1-3,NA,TRBV12-3/TRBV12-4,TGTGCCAGCAGTTTGGCCTCTGGAAACACCATATATTTT,CASSLASGNTIYF
NA,TRBJ1-1,NA,TRBV5-6,TGTGCCAGCAGCCTTAGGGGGTGGGGCACTGAAGCTTTCTTT,CASSLRGWGTEAFF
TRBD1,TRBJ1-5,NA,TRBV19,TGTGCCAGTAGTTTCGTAGGGGGGGACAGGGGGCATTTTAATCAGCCCCAGCATTTT,CASSFVGGDRGHFNQPQHF
NA,TRBJ1-6,NA,TRBV12-2,TGTGCAAGTCGCATAACAGTGGCCCCCATCTTTTATAATTCACCCCTCCACTTT,CASRITVAPIFYNSPLHF